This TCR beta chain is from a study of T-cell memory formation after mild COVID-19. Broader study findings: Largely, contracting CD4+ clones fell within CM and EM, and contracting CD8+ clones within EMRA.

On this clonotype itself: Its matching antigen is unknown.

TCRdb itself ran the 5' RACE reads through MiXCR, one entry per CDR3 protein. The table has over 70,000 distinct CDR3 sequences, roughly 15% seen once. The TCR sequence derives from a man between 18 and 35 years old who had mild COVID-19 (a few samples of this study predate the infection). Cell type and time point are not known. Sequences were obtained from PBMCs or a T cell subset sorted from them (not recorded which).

CDR3 amino acids: CSVYRGHYGYTF. CDR3 DNA: TGCAGCGTTTACAGGGGTCACTATGGCTACACCTTC. The genes are TRBV29-1 and TRBJ1-2, with 7 bases identical to TRBD1. Germline CDR1 SQVTM, CDR2 ANQGSEA. This CDR3 has 12 residues. Unmatched junction bases numbered 3, after V lost 5 bases and J lost 3 bases.